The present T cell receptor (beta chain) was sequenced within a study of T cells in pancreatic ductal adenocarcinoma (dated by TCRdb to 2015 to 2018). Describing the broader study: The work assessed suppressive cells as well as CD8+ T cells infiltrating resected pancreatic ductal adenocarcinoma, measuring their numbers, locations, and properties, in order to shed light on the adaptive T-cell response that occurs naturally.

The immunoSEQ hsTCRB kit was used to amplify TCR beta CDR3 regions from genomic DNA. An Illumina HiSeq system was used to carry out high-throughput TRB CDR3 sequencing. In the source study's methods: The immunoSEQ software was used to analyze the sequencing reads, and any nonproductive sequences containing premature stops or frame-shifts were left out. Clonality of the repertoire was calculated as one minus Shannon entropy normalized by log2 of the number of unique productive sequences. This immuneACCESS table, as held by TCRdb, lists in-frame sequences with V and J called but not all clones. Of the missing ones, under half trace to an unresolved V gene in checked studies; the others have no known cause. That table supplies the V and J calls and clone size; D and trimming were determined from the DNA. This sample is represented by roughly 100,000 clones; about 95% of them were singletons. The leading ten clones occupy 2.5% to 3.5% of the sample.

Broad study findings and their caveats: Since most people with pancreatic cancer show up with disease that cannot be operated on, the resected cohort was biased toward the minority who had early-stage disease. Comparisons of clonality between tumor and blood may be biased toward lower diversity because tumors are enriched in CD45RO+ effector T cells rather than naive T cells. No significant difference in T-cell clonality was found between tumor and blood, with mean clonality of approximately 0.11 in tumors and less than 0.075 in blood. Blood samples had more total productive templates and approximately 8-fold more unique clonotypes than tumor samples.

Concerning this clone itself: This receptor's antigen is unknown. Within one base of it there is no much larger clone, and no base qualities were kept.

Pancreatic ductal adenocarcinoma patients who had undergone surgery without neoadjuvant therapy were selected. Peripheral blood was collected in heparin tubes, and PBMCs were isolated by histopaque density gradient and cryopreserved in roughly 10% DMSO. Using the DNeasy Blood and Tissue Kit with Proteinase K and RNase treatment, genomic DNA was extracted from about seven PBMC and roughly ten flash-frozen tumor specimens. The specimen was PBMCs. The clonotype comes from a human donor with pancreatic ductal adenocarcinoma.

CDR3 loop: CASRDRQHTDTQYF. The base sequence is TGTGCCAGCAGGGACCGACAGCACACAGATACGCAGTATTTT. In this chain, TRBV2 is recombined with TRBJ2-3; matching of 5 bases hints at TRBD1 as the D gene. Cut back by 6 bases and 2 bases, the V and J ends lie 12 bases apart. From a lookup of the germline V gene, CDR1 and CDR2 are SNHLY and FYNNEI. The CDR3 covers 14 residues, taking in both the cysteine and the phenylalanine. Just CDR3 DNA is preserved here, 42 bases in frame from base 1.